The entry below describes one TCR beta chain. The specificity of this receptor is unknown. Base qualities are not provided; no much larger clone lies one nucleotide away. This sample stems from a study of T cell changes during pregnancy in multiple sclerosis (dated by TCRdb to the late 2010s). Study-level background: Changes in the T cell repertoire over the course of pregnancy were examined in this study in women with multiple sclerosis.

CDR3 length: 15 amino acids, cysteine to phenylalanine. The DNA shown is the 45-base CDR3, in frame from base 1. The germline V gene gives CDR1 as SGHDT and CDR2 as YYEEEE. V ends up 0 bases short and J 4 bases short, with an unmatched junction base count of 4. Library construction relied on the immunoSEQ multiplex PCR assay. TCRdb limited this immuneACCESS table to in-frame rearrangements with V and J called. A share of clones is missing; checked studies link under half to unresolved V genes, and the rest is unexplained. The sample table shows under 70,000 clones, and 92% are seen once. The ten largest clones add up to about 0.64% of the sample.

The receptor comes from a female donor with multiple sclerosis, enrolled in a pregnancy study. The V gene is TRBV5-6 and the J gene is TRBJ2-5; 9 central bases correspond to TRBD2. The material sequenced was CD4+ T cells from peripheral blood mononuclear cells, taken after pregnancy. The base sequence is TGTGCCAGCAGCTTGGGTCTGCGGGGGGGAGAGACCCAGTACTTC. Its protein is CASSLGLRGGETQYF.